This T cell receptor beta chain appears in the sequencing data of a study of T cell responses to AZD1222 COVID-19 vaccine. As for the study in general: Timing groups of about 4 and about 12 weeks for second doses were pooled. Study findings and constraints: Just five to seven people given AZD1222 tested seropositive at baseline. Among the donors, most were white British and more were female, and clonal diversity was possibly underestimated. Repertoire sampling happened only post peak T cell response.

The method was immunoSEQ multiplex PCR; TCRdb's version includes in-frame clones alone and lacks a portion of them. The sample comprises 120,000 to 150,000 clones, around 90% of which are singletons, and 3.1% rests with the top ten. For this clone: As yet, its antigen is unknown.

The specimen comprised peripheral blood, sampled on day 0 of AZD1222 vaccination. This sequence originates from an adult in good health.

DNA of the CDR3: TGTGCCAGCAGATGGAAAGGACGAGGGACTAGCGTAAACGAGCAGTACTTC. Protein sequence: CASRWKGRGTSVNEQYF. The V gene is TRBV28, the J gene TRBJ2-7; 10 bases map to TRBD2. This CDR3 has 17 amino acids. CDR1 is MDHEN, CDR2 SYDVKM, per germline. J gave up 5 bases and V 6 bases, and 16 bases lay outside the gene matches.